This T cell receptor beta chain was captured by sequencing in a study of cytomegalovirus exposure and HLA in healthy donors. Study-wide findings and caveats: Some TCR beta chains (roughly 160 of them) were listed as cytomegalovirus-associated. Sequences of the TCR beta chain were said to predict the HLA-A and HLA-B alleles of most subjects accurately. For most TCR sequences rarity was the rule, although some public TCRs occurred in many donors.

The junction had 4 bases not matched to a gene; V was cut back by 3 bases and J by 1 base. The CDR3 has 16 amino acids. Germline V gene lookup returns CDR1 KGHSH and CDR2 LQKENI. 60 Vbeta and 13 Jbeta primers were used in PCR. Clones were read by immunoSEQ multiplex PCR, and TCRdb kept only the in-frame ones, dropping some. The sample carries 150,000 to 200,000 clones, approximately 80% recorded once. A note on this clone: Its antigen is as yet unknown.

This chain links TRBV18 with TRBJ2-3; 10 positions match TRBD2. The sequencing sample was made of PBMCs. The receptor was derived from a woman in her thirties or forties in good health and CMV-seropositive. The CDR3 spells CASSPQAGGGTDTQYF. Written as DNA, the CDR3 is TGTGCCAGCTCACCTCAAGCGGGGGGGGGCACAGATACGCAGTATTTT.